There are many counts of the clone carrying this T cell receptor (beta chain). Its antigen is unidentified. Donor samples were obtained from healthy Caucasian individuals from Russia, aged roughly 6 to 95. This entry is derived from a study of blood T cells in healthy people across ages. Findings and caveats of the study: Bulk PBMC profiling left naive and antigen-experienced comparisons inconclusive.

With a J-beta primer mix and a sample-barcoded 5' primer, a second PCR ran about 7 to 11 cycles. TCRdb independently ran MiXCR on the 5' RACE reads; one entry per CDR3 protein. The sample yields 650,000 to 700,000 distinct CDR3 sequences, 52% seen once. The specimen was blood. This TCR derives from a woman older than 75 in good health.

The CDR3 sequence is CASSFIGTRAPYEQYF. CDR3 sequence (DNA): TGTGCCAGCAGCTTTATCGGTACAAGGGCCCCCTACGAGCAGTACTTC. The gene calls are TRBV7-3 and TRBJ2-7, with D hard to call. Trimming stripped 3 bases from V and 2 bases from J, with 17 bases between. This CDR3 contains 16 residues. Per germline, CDR1 SGHTA and CDR2 FQGTGA.